This T cell receptor beta chain was sequenced during a study of OX40 agonist ivuxolimab in advanced cancers. Only in-frame clones appear in the TCRdb table, and some are missing; sequencing was by immunoSEQ multiplex PCR. The profile shows tens of thousands of clones, approximately 93% of them singletons. In germline, CDR1 is SNHLY, CDR2 FYNNEI. Trimming removed 1 base from V and 0 bases from J; junction bases left unmatched: 3. This CDR3 has 16 amino acids. Sequencing used CD4+ or CD8+ T cells sorted from blood, obtained in a trial of the OX40 agonist ivuxolimab. The clonotype was recovered from an adult with an advanced solid tumor such as melanoma, head and neck, liver or kidney cancer. This chain connects TRBV2 to TRBJ1-3; 7 nucleotides agree with TRBD1. The CDR3 here is CASSEGTGGSGNTIYF. CDR3 in DNA: TGTGCCAGCAGTGAAGGGACAGGTGGCTCTGGAAACACCATATATTTT.